The 19 T cell receptor beta chains presented below share a single source sample, sequenced in a study of cytomegalovirus exposure and HLA in healthy donors (dated by TCRdb to about 2017). The library was made by the immunoSEQ multiplex PCR assay. TCRdb carries this immuneACCESS record with in-frame sequences only. Its versions omit some clonotypes, under half of them owing to an unresolved V gene in the studies checked, with the rest unexplained. This sample holds approximately 160,000 clones; nearly 90% were observed only once. Clones ranked in the top ten supply about a tenth of the sample. The specimen was PBMCs. These receptors were obtained from a woman aged 18-29 years in good health and CMV-seropositive.

This chain links TRBV11-3 with TRBJ2-7; TRBD1 might be the D (6 bases). This CDR3 contains 15 residues. The germline CDR1 and CDR2 sequences are SGHNT and YENEEA. Trimming pared 0 bases from V and 6 bases from J, leaving 15 bases between. The CDR3 bases are TGTGCCAGCAGCTTAGAGGCAGGGGTGTCCGGCGAGCAGTACTTC. This encodes CASSLEAGVSGEQYF.

The J gene is TRBJ1-1, the V gene TRBV5-6, with 7 bases identical to TRBD1. Germline assignment: CDR1 SGHDT and CDR2 YYEEEE. Unmatched junction bases numbered 8, after V lost 5 bases and J lost 1 base. CDR3 length: 15 amino acids. CDR3 nucleotide sequence: TGTGCCAGCAGACCTGACAGGGTATGGAACACTGAAGCTTTCTTT. Amino acid sequence: CASRPDRVWNTEAFF.

V gene TRBV13 combines with J gene TRBJ1-2, with TRBD1 identical over 8 bases. This CDR3 comprises 16 residues. Trimming at V came to 0 bases and at J to 9 bases, leaving 12 bases not matched to a gene. Germline V CDR1 and CDR2: PRHDT, FYEKMQ (reference sequence). The chain's CDR3 is CASSLGGIRQGRSYTF. The CDR3 DNA follows: TGTGCCAGCAGCTTAGGAGGCATACGACAGGGGCGAAGCTACACCTTC. Variable domain in full (rest from reference TRBV13 and TRBJ1-2): AAGVIQSPRHLIKEKRETATLKCYPIPRHDTVYWYQQGPGQDPQFLISFYEKMQSDKGSIPDRFSAQQFSDYHSELNMSSLELGDSALYFCASSLGGIRQGRSYTFGSGTRLTVV.

This chain connects TRBV19 to TRBJ2-7; D might be TRBD2 (5 bases). The V and J ends lost 3 bases and 8 bases respectively, with 8 bases between them. Germline values: CDR1 LNHDA, CDR2 SQIVND (reference sequence). CDR3 length: 11 amino acids. CDR3 residues: CASSMRGKQYF. CDR3 DNA: TGTGCCAGTAGTATGAGAGGGAAGCAGTACTTC.

V is TRBV7-2 and J is TRBJ1-5; D is possibly TRBD1 (5 bases). This CDR3 is built from 14 residues. V was cut by 5 bases and J by 4 bases, with 12 bases left in between. The germline gives CDR1 SGHTA, CDR2 FQGNSA. The CDR3 loop is CASSPGRVNQPQHF. CDR3 bases: TGTGCCAGCAGCCCCGGCAGGGTGAATCAGCCCCAGCATTTT.

The V and J genes are TRBV6-5 and TRBJ1-1; tentative D call: TRBD1 (6 bases). Germline V gene data show CDR1 as MNHEY and CDR2 as SVGAGI. Trimming took off 8 bases at V and 10 bases at J, with 20 bases between the two ends. This CDR3 spans 13 amino acids. The CDR3 region is CASLSAQGIGAFF. CDR3 DNA sequence: TGTGCCAGCCTATCGGCCCAGGGGATTGGAGCTTTCTTT.

The chain employs TRBV13 and TRBJ2-1; D might be TRBD2 (5 bases). The V gene's germline CDR1 is PRHDT and CDR2 FYEKMQ (reference sequence). V was pared by 0 bases and J by 16 bases, with 22 bases between. This CDR3 region has 15 residues. The CDR3 DNA sequence: TGTGCCAGCAGCTTAGGTTGGCAAGATACTAGTTCTCTCTTCTTC. Its protein is CASSLGWQDTSSLFF.

V gene TRBV30 combines with J gene TRBJ2-1, with TRBD2 matching 13 bases. The J segment lost 7 bases and the V segment lost 5 bases, leaving 5 bases of the junction unmatched. The CDR3 is made up of 14 amino acids. Per germline, CDR1 GTSNPN and CDR2 SVGIG (reference sequence). The CDR3: CAWEGLAGANEQFF. CDR3 coding DNA: TGTGCCTGGGAAGGACTAGCGGGAGCAAATGAGCAGTTCTTC.

This rearrangement joins TRBV9 to TRBJ2-7; 11 nucleotides line up with TRBD1. Germline values: CDR1 SGDLS, CDR2 YYNGEE. The CDR3 has 15 amino acids. V was clipped by 0 bases and J by 6 bases; unmatched bases: 5. CDR3 region: CASSVEAGQGGEQYF. The DNA for the CDR3 is TGTGCCAGCAGCGTAGAAGCGGGACAGGGGGGCGAGCAGTACTTC.

The chain recombines TRBV5-4 with TRBJ1-2, with D tentatively TRBD1 (6 bases). The CDR3 contains 14 residues. Looked up from germline, CDR1 is SGHNT and CDR2 is YYREEE (reference sequence). V dropped 3 bases and J dropped 8 bases, with 17 bases sitting between them. CDR3: CASSSAGEIGGYTF. The CDR3, as DNA: TGTGCCAGCAGCTCCGCAGGGGAAATAGGAGGCTACACCTTC.

In DNA form, the CDR3 reads TGTGCCAGCAGCTTGGTCGTAACAGGGACAGGGGATGGCTACACCTTC. The encoded protein is CASSLVVTGTGDGYTF. The V and J genes are TRBV5-6 and TRBJ1-2; TRBD1 matches at 10 bases. V lost 0 bases and J lost 6; bases outside the gene matches: 8. Germline assignment: CDR1 SGHDT and CDR2 YYEEEE. This CDR3 spans 16 amino acids.

This sequence joins TRBV15 and TRBJ2-3, with D unclear. CDR1 is LNHNV and CDR2 is YYDKDF in the germline V gene (reference sequence). CDR3 length: 15 amino acids. V was trimmed by 1 base and J by 0 bases, leaving 8 bases between them. In nucleotides, the CDR3 is TGTGCCACCAGCAGAGGCCCCCAGAGCACAGATACGCAGTATTTT. It specifies CATSRGPQSTDTQYF.

V and J are TRBV11-3 and TRBJ2-1, with TRBD2 as a possible D gene (6 bases). The ends were cut back, 5 bases at V and 4 bases at J, with 12 bases in the middle. The CDR3 is 14 residues long. Germline assignment: CDR1 SGHNT and CDR2 YENEEA. CDR3 in amino acids: CASSLRDSYNEQFF. CDR3 bases: TGTGCCAGCAGCCTCCGGGACTCTTACAATGAGCAGTTCTTC. Full variable domain (rest looked up from reference TRBV11-3 and TRBJ2-1): EAGVVQSPRYKIIEKKQPVAFWCNPISGHNTLYWYLQNLGQGPELLIRYENEEAVDDSQLPKDRFSAERLKGVDSTLKIQPAELGDSAVYLCASSLRDSYNEQFFGPGTRLTVL.

V and J are TRBV15 and TRBJ1-1; no firm D call. Deletions cut 0 bases from V and 2 bases from J, with 16 bases between. The germline V gene has CDR1 LNHNV and CDR2 YYDKDF (reference sequence). The CDR3 runs to 17 residues. In DNA form, the CDR3 reads TGTGCCACCAGCAGAGAGGGAGTCCGACTTTCTAACACTGAAGCTTTCTTT. It is translated as CATSREGVRLSNTEAFF.

The chain has TRBV28 and TRBJ2-1, with D perhaps TRBD2 (6 bases). Trimming took 6 bases from V and 6 from J, leaving 15 bases between them. The CDR3 contains 14 residues. CDR1 and CDR2 (germline): MDHEN, SYDVKM. CDR3: CASSEGPGGNEQFF. CDR3 DNA sequence: TGTGCCAGCAGCGAGGGGCCCGGGGGCAATGAGCAGTTCTTC.

The chain joins TRBV30 to TRBJ2-5, with D perhaps matching TRBD2 (6 bases). Per the germline V gene, CDR1 is GTSNPN and CDR2 is SVGIG (reference sequence). Trimming removed 0 bases from V and 5 bases from J, with 10 bases in between. The CDR3 is 13 amino acids. The CDR3 sequence is CAWSVAGGETQYF. CDR3 in DNA: TGTGCCTGGAGTGTGGCAGGAGGGGAGACCCAGTACTTC.

The chain employs TRBV15 and TRBJ2-7; 10 bases are a match to TRBD2. The J segment lost 2 bases and the V segment lost 3 bases, leaving 1 base of the junction unmatched. Germline lookup yields CDR1 LNHNV and CDR2 YYDKDF (reference sequence). This CDR3 comprises 14 residues. The DNA of the CDR3 is TGTGCCACCAGCAGCAGCGGGAGGGCCTACGAGCAGTACTTC. Its translation: CATSSSGRAYEQYF.

The chain combines TRBV6-5 with TRBJ2-3, with TRBD1 matching over 10 bases. The V gene end was trimmed by 7 bases and the J gene end by 6 bases; junction bases not matched to a gene: 10. Germline CDR1 is MNHEY and CDR2 is SVGAGI. The CDR3 has 15 amino acids. The chain's CDR3 is CASTDRGPSRDTQYF. The CDR3 DNA reads as TGTGCCAGCACCGACAGGGGGCCTTCCAGGGATACGCAGTATTTT.

This rearrangement joins TRBV9 to TRBJ2-7; 7 bases are shared with TRBD1. The CDR3 sequence is 15 residues long. Trimming took 0 bases from V and 2 from J; bases not matched to a gene: 5. Germline-derived CDR1 and CDR2 are SGDLS and YYNGEE. In DNA form, the CDR3 reads TGTGCCAGCAGCGTAGCCCCGGGACAGACCTACGAGCAGTACTTC. Its translation: CASSVAPGQTYEQYF.